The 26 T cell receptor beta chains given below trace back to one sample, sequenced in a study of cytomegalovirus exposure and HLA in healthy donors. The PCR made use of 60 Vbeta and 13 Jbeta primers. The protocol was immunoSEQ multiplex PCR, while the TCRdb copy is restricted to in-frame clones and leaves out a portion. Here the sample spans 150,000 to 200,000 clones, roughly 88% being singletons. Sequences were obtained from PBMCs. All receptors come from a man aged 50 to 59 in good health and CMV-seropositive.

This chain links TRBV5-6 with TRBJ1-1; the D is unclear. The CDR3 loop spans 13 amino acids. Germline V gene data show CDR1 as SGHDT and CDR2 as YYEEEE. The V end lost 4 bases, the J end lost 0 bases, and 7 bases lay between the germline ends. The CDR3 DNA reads TGTGCCAGCAGCGTCGGAGTGAACACTGAAGCTTTCTTT. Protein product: CASSVGVNTEAFF.

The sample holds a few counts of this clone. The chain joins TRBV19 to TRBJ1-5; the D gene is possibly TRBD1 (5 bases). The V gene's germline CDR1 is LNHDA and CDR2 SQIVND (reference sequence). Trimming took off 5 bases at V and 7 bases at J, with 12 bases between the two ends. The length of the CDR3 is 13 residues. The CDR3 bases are TGTGCCAGTAGTCAGCAGGGTGGACAGCCCCAGCATTTT. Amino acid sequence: CASSQQGGQPQHF. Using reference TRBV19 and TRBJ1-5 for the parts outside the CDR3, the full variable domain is DGGITQSPKYLFRKEGQNVTLSCEQNLNHDAMYWYRQDPGQGLRLIYYSQIVNDFQKGDIAEGYSVSREKKESFPLTVTSAQKNPTAFYLCASSQQGGQPQHFGDGTRLSIL.

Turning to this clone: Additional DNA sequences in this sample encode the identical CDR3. In DNA form, the CDR3 reads TGTGCCAGCTCACCACTTGCGGGAGGCGAAACCGGGGAGCTGTTTTTT. As protein: CASSPLAGGETGELFF. The chain combines TRBV18 with TRBJ2-2; 8 bases map to TRBD2. Germline V gives CDR1 KGHSH, CDR2 LQKENI. Trimming cost V 1 base and J 5 bases; bases outside gene matches: 6. This CDR3 is built from 16 residues.

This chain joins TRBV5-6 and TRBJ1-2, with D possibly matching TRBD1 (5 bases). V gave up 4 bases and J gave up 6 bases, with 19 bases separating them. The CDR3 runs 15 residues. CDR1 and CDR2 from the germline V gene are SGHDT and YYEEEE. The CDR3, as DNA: TGTGCCAGCAGCCATGAGGGGAGGGTTCGGGATGGCTACACCTTC. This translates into CASSHEGRVRDGYTF.

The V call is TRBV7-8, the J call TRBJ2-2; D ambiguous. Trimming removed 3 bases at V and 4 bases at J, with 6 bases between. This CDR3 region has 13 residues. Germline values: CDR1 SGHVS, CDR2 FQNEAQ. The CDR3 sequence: CASSFLSTGELFF. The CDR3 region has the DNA TGTGCCAGCAGCTTTCTAAGCACCGGGGAGCTGTTTTTT.

DNA of the CDR3: TGCGCCAGCAGCTTAGGGACAGAAGAGACCCAGTACTTC. It encodes CASSLGTEETQYF. The rearrangement joins TRBV5-1 to TRBJ2-5, with 7 bases identical to TRBD1. CDR1 and CDR2 (germline): SGHRS, YFSETQ. J gave up 3 bases and V 2 bases, and 1 base lay outside the gene matches. The CDR3 is 13 residues long.

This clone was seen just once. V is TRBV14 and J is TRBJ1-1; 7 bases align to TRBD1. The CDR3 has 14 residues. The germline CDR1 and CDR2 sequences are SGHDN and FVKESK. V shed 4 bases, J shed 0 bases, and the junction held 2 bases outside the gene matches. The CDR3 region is CASSRGTVNTEAFF. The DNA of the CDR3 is TGTGCCAGCAGCCGCGGGACAGTGAACACTGAAGCTTTCTTT.

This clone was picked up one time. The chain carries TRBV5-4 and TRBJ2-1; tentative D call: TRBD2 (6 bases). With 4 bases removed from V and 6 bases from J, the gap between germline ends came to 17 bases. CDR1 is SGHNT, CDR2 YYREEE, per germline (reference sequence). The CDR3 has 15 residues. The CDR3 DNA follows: TGTGCCAGCAGCCCAGACTACTTGGGAGGCAATGAGCAGTTCTTC. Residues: CASSPDYLGGNEQFF. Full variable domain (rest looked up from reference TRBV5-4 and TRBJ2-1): ETGVTQSPTHLIKTRGQQVTLRCSSQSGHNTVSWYQQALGQGPQFIFQYYREEENGRGNFPPRFSGLQFPNYSSELNVNALELDDSALYLCASSPDYLGGNEQFFGPGTRLTVL.

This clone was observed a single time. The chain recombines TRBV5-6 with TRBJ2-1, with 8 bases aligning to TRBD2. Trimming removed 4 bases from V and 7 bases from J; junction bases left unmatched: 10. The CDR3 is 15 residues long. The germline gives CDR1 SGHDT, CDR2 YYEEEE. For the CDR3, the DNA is TGTGCCAGCAGCCCGAGCGCGGGGGGCACAAATGAGCAGTTCTTC. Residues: CASSPSAGGTNEQFF.

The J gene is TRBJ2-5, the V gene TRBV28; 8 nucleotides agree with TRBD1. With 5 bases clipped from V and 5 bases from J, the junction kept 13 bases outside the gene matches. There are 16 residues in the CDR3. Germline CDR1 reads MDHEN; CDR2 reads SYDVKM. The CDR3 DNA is TGTGCCAGCAGTCCGACCGTTCCAGGGGGCTTGGAGACCCAGTACTTC. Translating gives CASSPTVPGGLETQYF.

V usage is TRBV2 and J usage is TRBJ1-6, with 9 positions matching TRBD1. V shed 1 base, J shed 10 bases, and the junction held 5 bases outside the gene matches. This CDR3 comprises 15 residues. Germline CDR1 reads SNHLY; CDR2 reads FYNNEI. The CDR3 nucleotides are TGTGCCAGCAGTGAAGACAGGGGGCGGGAATCACCCCTCCACTTT. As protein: CASSEDRGRESPLHF.

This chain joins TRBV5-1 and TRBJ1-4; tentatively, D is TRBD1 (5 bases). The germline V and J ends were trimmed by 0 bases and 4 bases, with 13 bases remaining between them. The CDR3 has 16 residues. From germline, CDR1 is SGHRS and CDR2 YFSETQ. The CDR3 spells CASSLDGQQVNEKLFF. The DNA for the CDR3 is TGCGCCAGCAGCTTGGACGGGCAACAGGTTAATGAAAAACTGTTTTTT.

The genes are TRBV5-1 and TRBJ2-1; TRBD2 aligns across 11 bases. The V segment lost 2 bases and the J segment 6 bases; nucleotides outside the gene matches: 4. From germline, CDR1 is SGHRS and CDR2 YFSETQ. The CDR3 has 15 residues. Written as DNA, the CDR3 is TGCGCCAGCAGCTTAGGACTAGCGGGCGGCAATGAGCAGTTCTTC. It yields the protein CASSLGLAGGNEQFF.

CDR3 protein: CASRAGGVATEAFF. The CDR3 bases are TGTGCCAGCAGGGCGGGAGGGGTGGCCACTGAAGCTTTCTTT. This chain joins TRBV27 and TRBJ1-1, with a weak D call TRBD1 (5 bases). V was cut by 6 bases and J by 4 bases, with 15 bases left in between. The germline CDR1 and CDR2 sequences are MNHEY and SMNVEV (reference sequence). CDR3 size: 14 residues.

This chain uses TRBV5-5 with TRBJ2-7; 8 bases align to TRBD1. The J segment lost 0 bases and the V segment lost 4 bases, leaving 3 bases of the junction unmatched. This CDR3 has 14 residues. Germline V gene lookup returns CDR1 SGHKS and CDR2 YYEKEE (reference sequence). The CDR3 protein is CASSPTGVSYEQYF. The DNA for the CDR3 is TGTGCCAGCAGCCCGACAGGGGTCTCCTACGAGCAGTACTTC.

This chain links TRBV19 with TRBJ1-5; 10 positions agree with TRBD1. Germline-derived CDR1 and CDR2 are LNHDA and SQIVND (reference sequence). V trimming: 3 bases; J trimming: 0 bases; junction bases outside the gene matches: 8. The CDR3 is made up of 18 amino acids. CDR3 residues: CASSMVGQGMYSNQPQHF. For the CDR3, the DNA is TGTGCCAGTAGTATGGTGGGACAGGGGATGTATAGCAATCAGCCCCAGCATTTT.

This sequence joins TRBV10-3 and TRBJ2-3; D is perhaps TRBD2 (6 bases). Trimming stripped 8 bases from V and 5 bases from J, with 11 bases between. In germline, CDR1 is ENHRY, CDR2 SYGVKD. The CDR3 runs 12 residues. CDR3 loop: CAIARGGDTQYF. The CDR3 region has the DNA TGTGCCATCGCGCGGGGTGGAGATACGCAGTATTTT.

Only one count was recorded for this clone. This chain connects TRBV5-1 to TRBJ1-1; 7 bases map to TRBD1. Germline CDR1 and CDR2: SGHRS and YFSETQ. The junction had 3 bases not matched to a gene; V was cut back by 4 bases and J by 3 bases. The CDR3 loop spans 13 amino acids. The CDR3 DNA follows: TGCGCCAGCAGCCGGGACAGTTACACTGAAGCTTTCTTT. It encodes CASSRDSYTEAFF. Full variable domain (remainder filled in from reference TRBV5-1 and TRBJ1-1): KAGVTQTPRYLIKTRGQQVTLSCSPISGHRSVSWYQQTPGQGLQFLFEYFSETQRNKGNFPGRFSGRQFSNSRSEMNVSTLELGDSALYLCASSRDSYTEAFFGQGTRLTVV.

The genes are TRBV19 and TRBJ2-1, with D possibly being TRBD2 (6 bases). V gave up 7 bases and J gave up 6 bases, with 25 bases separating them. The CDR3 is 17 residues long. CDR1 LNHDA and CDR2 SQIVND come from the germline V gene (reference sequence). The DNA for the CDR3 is TGTGCCAGTACCCCGATACTGGTGGGCGGGACCTCCAATGAGCAGTTCTTC. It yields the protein CASTPILVGGTSNEQFF.

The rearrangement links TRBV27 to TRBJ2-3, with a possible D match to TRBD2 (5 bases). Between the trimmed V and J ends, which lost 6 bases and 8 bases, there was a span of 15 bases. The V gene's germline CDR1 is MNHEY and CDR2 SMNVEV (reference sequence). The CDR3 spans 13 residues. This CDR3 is CASRTGREGTQYF. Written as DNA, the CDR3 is TGTGCCAGCAGAACCGGACGAGAGGGTACGCAGTATTTT.

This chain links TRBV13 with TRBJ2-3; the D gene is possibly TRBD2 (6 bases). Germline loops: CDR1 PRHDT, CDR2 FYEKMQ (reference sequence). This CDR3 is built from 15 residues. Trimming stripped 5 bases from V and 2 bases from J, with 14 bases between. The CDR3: CASSPSGGTTDTQYF. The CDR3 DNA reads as TGTGCCAGCAGCCCTAGTGGGGGGACCACAGATACGCAGTATTTT.

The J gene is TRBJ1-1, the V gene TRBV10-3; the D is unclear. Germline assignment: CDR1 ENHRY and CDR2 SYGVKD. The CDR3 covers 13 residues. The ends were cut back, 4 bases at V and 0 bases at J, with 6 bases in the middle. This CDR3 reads CAISGGMNTEAFF. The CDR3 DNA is TGTGCCATCAGTGGAGGAATGAACACTGAAGCTTTCTTT.

The CDR3 DNA follows: TGTGCCAGCAGCCCATCGGGGGGGACAGGGATCCAAGAGACCCAGTACTTC. This sequence encodes CASSPSGGTGIQETQYF. The V call is TRBV11-3, the J call TRBJ2-5; a weak D match, TRBD1 (9 bases). The CDR3 sequence is 17 residues long. Germline-derived CDR1 and CDR2 are SGHNT and YENEEA. V was cut by 5 bases and J by 1 base, with 20 bases left in between.

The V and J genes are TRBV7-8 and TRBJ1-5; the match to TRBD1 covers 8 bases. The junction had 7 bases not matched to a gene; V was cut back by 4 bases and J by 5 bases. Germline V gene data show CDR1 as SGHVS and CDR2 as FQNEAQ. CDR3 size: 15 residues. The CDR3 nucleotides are TGTGCCAGCAGCTGGGCCAGGGGGCCGGATCAGCCCCAGCATTTT. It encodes CASSWARGPDQPQHF.

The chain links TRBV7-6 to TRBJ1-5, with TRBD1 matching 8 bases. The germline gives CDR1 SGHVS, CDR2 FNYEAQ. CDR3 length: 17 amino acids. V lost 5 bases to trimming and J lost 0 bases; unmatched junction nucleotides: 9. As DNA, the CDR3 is TGTGCCAGCAGCCTCGGGACAGGCGGTAGTAGCAATCAGCCCCAGCATTTT. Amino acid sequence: CASSLGTGGSSNQPQHF.

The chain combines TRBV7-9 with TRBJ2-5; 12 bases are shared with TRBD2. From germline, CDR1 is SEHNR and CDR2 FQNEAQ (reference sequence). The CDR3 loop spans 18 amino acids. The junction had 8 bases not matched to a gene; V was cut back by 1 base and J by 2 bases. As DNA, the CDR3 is TGTGCCAGCAGCTTAGAAGCTAGCGGGGGGGCAAAGCAAGAGACCCAGTACTTC. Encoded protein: CASSLEASGGAKQETQYF.